This TCR beta chain was captured by sequencing in a study of tissue T cells after allogeneic stem cell transplantation. Trimming shortened V by 4 bases and J by 8 bases, and 9 bases separated the two germline ends. CDR1 is WNHNN, CDR2 SYGVQD, per germline (reference sequence). This CDR3 region has 13 residues. This table comes from immunoSEQ multiplex PCR, and its TCRdb copy is limited to in-frame clones, with some not included. The sample consists of 28,000 or so clones, about 90% of them appearing once. The material was blood, obtained before transplantation. V is TRBV10-1 and J is TRBJ1-6; D is uncertain. The origin of this receptor is a male donor older than 55 who later had graft-versus-host disease after an allogeneic stem cell transplant. CDR3 coding DNA: TGCGCCAGCAGTGTACGACTGGATTCACCCCTCCACTTT. This translates into CASSVRLDSPLHF.